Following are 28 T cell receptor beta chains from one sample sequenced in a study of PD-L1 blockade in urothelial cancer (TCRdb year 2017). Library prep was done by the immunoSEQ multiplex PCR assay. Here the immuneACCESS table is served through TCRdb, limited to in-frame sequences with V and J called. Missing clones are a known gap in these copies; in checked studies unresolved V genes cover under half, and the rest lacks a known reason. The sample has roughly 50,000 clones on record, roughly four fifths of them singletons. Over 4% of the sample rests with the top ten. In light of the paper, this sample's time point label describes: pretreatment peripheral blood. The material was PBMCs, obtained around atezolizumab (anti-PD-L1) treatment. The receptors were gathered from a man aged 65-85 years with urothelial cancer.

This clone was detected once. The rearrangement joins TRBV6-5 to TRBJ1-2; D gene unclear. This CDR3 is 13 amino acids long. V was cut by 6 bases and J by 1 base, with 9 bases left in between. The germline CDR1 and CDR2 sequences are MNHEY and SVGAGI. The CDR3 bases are TGTGCCAGCAGGCCGACTCATAACTATGGCTACACCTTC. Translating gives CASRPTHNYGYTF.

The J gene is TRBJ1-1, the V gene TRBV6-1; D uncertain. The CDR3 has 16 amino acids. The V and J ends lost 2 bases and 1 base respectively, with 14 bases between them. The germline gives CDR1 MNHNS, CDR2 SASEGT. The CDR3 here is CASSELGGFRNTEAFF. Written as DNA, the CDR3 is TGTGCCAGCAGTGAACTGGGAGGGTTTCGGAACACTGAAGCTTTCTTT.

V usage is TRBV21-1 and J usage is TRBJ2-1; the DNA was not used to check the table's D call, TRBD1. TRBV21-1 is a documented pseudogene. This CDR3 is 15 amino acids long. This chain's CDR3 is CASSKGDRGYNEQFF. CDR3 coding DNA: TGTGCCAGCAGCAAAGGGGACAGGGGATACAATGAGCAGTTCTTC.

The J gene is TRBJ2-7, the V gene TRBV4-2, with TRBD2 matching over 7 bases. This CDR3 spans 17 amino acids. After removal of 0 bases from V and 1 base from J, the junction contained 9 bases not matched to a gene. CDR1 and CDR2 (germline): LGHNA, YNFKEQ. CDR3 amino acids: CASSQDALGRGSYEQYF. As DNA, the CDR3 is TGTGCCAGCAGCCAAGACGCCCTCGGGCGGGGGTCCTACGAGCAGTACTTC.

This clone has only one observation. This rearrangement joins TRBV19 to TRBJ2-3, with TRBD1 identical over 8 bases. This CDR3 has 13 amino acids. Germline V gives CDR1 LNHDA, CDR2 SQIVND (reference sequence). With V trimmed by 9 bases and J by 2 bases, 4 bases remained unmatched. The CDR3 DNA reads TGTGCCAGCATGGACAGGGCCACAGATACGCAGTATTTT. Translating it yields CASMDRATDTQYF.

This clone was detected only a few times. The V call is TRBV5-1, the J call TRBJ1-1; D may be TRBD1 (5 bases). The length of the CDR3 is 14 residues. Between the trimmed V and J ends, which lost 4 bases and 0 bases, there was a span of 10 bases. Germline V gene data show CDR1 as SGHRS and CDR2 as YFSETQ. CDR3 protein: CASSPATVNTEAFF. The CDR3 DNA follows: TGCGCCAGCAGCCCGGCGACAGTGAACACTGAAGCTTTCTTT.

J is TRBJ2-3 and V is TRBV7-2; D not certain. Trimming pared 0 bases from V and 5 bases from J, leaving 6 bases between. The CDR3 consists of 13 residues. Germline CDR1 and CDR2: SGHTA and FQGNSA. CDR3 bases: TGTGCCAGCAGCTTAGCCTCCAGAGATACGCAGTATTTT. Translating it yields CASSLASRDTQYF. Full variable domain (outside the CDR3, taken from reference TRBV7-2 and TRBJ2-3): GAGVSQSPSNKVTEKGKDVELRCDPISGHTALYWYRQSLGQGLEFLIYFQGNSAPDKSGLPSDRFSAERTGGSVSTLTIQRTQQEDSAVYLCASSLASRDTQYFGPGTRLTVL.

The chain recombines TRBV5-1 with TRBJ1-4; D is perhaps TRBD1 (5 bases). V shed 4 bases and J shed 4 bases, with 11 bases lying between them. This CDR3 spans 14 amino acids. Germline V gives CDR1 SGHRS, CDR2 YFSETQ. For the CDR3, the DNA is TGCGCCAGCAGCCCTACCGGGGGTAATGAAAAACTGTTTTTT. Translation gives CASSPTGGNEKLFF.

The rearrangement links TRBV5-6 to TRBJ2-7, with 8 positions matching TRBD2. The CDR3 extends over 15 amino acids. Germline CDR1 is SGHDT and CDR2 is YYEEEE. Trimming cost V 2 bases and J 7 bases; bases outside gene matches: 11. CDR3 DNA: TGTGCCAGCAGCTTCCGCCCAGCGGGAGAGCGGGAGCAGTACTTC. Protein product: CASSFRPAGEREQYF.

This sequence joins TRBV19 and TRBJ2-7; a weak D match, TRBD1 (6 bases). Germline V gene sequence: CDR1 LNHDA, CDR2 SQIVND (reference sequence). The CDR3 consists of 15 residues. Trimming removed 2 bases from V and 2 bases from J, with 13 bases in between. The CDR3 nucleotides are TGTGCCAGTAGTATAATTCAGGGGAATGCCTACGAGCAGTACTTC. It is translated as CASSIIQGNAYEQYF.

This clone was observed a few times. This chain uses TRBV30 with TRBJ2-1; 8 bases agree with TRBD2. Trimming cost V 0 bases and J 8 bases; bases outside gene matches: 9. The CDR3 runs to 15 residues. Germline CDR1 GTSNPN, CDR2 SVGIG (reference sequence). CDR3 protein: CAWSVGLAGGDEQFF. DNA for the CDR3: TGTGCCTGGAGTGTAGGGCTAGCGGGTGGCGATGAGCAGTTCTTC.

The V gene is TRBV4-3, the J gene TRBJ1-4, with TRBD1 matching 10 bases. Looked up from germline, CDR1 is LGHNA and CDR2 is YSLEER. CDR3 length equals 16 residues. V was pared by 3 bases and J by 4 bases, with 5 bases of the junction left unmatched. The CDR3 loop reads CASSQGQGSHNEKLFF. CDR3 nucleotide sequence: TGCGCCAGCAGCCAGGGACAGGGGAGTCATAATGAAAAACTGTTTTTT.

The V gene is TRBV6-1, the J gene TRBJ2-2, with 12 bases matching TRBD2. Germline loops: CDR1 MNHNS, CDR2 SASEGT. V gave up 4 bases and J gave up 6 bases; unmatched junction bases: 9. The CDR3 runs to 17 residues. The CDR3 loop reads CASSVGLAGWISGELFF. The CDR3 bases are TGTGCCAGCAGTGTAGGACTAGCGGGATGGATATCCGGGGAGCTGTTTTTT.

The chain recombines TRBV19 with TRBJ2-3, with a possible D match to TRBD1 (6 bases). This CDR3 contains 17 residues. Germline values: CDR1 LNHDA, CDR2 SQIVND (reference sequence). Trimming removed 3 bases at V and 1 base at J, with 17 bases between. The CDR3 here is CASSIGGLSWGTDTQYF. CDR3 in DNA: TGTGCCAGTAGTATTGGGGGCCTCTCATGGGGCACAGATACGCAGTATTTT. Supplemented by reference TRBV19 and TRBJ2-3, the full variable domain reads DGGITQSPKYLFRKEGQNVTLSCEQNLNHDAMYWYRQDPGQGLRLIYYSQIVNDFQKGDIAEGYSVSREKKESFPLTVTSAQKNPTAFYLCASSIGGLSWGTDTQYFGPGTRLTVL.

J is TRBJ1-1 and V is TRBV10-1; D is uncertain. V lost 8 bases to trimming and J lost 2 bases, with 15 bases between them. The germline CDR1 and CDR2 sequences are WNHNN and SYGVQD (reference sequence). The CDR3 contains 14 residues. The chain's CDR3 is CASASLNRNTEAFF. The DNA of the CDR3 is TGCGCCAGCGCCTCTCTAAATAGAAACACTGAAGCTTTCTTT.

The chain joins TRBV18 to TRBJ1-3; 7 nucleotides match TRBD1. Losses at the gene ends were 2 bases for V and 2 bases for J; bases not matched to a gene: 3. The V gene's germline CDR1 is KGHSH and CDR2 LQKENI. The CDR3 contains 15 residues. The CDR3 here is CASSPGGGPGNTIYF. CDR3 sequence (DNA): TGTGCCAGCTCACCAGGAGGGGGCCCTGGAAACACCATATATTTT.

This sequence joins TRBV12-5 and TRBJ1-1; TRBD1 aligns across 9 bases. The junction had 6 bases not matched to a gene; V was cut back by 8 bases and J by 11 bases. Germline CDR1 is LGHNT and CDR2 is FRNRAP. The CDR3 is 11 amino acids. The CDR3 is CASTTGGAAFF. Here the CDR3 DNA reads TGTGCTAGTACTACAGGGGGCGCGGCTTTCTTT.

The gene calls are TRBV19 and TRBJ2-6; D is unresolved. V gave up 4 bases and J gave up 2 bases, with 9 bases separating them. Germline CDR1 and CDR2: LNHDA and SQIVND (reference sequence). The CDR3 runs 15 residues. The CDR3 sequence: CASSTRETGANVLTF. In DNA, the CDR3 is TGTGCCAGTAGTACACGAGAAACTGGGGCCAACGTCCTGACTTTC.

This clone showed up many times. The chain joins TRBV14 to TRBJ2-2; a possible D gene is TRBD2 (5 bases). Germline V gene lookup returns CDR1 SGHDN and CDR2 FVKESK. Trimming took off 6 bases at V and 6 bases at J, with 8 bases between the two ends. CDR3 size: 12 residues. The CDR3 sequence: CASRRGAGELFF. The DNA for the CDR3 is TGTGCCAGCAGACGGGGTGCCGGGGAGCTGTTTTTT.

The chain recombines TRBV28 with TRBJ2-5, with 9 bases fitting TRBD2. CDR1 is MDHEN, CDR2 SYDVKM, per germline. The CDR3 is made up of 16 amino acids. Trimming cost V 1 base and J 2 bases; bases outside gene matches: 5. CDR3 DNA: TGTGCCAGCAGTTTATATGGGGCGGGGGGGCAAGAGACCCAGTACTTC. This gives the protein CASSLYGAGGQETQYF.

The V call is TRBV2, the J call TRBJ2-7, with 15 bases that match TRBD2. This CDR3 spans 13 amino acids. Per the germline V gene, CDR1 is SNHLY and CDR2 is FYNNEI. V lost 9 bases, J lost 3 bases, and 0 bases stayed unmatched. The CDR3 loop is CARGLAGGYEQYF. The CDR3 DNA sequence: TGTGCCAGGGGACTAGCGGGGGGCTACGAGCAGTACTTC.

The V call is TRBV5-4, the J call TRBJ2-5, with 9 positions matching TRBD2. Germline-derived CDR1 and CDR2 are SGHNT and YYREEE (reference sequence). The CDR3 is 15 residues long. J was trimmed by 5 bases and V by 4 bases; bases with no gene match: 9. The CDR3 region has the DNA TGTGCCAGCAGCCCGGGACTAGCACTGGGCGAGACCCAGTACTTC. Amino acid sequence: CASSPGLALGETQYF. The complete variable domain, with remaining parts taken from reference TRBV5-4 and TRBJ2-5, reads ETGVTQSPTHLIKTRGQQVTLRCSSQSGHNTVSWYQQALGQGPQFIFQYYREEENGRGNFPPRFSGLQFPNYSSELNVNALELDDSALYLCASSPGLALGETQYFGPGTRLLVL.

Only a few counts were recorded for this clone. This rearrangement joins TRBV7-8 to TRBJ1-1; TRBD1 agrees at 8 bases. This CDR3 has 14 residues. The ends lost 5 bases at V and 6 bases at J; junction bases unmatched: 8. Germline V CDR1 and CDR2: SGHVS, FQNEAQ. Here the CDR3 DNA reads TGTGCCAGCAGCCTAACAGGGGGAAGCCCTGAAGCTTTCTTT. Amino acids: CASSLTGGSPEAFF. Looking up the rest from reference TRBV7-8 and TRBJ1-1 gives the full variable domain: GAGVSQSPRYKVAKRGQDVALRCDPISGHVSLFWYQQALGQGPEFLTYFQNEAQLDKSGLPSDRFFAERPEGSVSTLKIQRTQQEDSAVYLCASSLTGGSPEAFFGQGTRLTVV.

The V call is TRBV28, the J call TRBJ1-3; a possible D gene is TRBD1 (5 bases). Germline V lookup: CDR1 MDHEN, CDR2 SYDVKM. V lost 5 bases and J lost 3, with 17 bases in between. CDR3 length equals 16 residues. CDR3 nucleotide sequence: TGTGCCAGCAGTATACGCGGGGTGAGGGGTGGAAACACCATATATTTT. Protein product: CASSIRGVRGGNTIYF.

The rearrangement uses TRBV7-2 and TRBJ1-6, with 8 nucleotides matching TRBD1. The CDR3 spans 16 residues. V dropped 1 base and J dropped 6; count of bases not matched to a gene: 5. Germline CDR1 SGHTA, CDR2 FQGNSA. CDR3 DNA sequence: TGTGCCAGCAGCTTAGAGGGACAGGCGATTAATTCACCCCTCCACTTT. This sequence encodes CASSLEGQAINSPLHF.

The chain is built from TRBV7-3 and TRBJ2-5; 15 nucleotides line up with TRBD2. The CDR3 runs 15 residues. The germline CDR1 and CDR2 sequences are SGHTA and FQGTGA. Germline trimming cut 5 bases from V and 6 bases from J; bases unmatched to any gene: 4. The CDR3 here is CASSPGTSGRQTQYF. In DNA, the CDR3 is TGTGCCAGCAGCCCTGGGACTAGCGGGAGGCAGACCCAGTACTTC.

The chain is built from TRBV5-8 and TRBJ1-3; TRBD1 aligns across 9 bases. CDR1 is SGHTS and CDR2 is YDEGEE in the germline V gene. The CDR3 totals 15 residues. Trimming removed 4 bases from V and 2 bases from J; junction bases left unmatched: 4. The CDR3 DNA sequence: TGTGCCAGCAGCATTCGGACAGGGGCTGGAAACACCATATATTTT. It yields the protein CASSIRTGAGNTIYF.

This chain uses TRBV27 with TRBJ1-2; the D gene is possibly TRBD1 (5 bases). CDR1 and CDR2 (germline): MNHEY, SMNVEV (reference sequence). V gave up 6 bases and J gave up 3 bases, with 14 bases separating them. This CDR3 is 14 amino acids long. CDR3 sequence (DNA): TGTGCCAGCAGCCCCAGGACATACCACTATGGCTACACCTTC. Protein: CASSPRTYHYGYTF.